Below, 6 T cell receptor beta chains from the same sample are listed, as sequenced in a study of control samples from healthy donors and cancer patients. Clones were read by immunoSEQ multiplex PCR, and TCRdb kept only the in-frame ones, dropping some. The sample holds 40,000 to 55,000 clones, 85% to 95% seen once. What was sequenced was PBMCs. The source is a woman between 50 and 59 years old with head and neck cancer.

This clone was picked up a small number of times. The V gene is TRBV28, the J gene TRBJ2-7; weak D call: TRBD1 (6 bases). V lost 6 bases and J 2 bases, leaving 14 bases between the germline ends. CDR3 length: 14 residues. The germline V gene has CDR1 MDHEN and CDR2 SYDVKM. The CDR3 nucleotides are TGTGCCAGCAGCCCTACCCAGGGGACCTACGAGCAGTACTTC. This translates into CASSPTQGTYEQYF.

The chain links TRBV2 to TRBJ2-5, with 7 nucleotides matching TRBD1. The CDR3 runs 13 residues. CDR1 is SNHLY and CDR2 is FYNNEI in the germline V gene. V lost 4 bases and J lost 2; bases outside the gene matches: 1. CDR3 sequence reads: CASSGRGQETQYF. In DNA form, the CDR3 reads TGTGCCAGCAGTGGCAGGGGGCAAGAGACCCAGTACTTC.

The chain links TRBV28 to TRBJ2-3; 8 bases match TRBD2. The CDR3 runs 16 residues. Per the germline V gene, CDR1 is MDHEN and CDR2 is SYDVKM. V dropped 5 bases and J dropped 2; count of bases not matched to a gene: 9. The CDR3 reads CASSGRASGLTDTQYF. The CDR3 DNA sequence: TGTGCCAGCAGTGGAAGGGCTAGCGGGCTCACAGATACGCAGTATTTT.

As for this clone: The same CDR3 also results from other DNA sequences found in this sample. The V and J genes are TRBV18 and TRBJ1-1, with D possibly being TRBD1 (5 bases). The CDR3 sequence is 13 residues long. CDR1 KGHSH and CDR2 LQKENI come from the germline V gene. The ends were cut back, 3 bases at V and 1 base at J, with 6 bases in the middle. This CDR3 reads CASSPQGNTEAFF. The DNA for the CDR3 is TGTGCCAGCTCACCTCAGGGGAACACTGAAGCTTTCTTT.

The J gene is TRBJ2-3, the V gene TRBV2; D gene unclear. The germline CDR1 and CDR2 sequences are SNHLY and FYNNEI. With 5 bases removed from V and 3 bases from J, the gap between germline ends came to 3 bases. This CDR3 has 11 amino acids. CDR3 sequence reads: CASSWTDTQYF. Written as DNA, the CDR3 is TGTGCCAGCAGTTGGACAGATACGCAGTATTTT.

The V call is TRBV11-3, the J call TRBJ2-3; D is undetermined. The CDR3 covers 14 residues. V was shortened by 1 base and J by 3 bases, with 8 bases between the two germline ends. Germline CDR1 SGHNT, CDR2 YENEEA. CDR3 loop: CASSLARGTDTQYF. The CDR3, as DNA: TGTGCCAGCAGCTTAGCTCGCGGAACAGATACGCAGTATTTT. The full variable domain, in which reference TRBV11-3 and TRBJ2-3 provide the parts outside the CDR3, is EAGVVQSPRYKIIEKKQPVAFWCNPISGHNTLYWYLQNLGQGPELLIRYENEEAVDDSQLPKDRFSAERLKGVDSTLKIQPAELGDSAVYLCASSLARGTDTQYFGPGTRLTVL.